These T cell receptor beta chains were read from a single sample in a study of T cell responses to AZD1222 COVID-19 vaccine. TCRdb keeps only in-frame clones here, not all; method: immunoSEQ multiplex PCR. The sample contains some 150,000 clones, about 90% of which appear only once. The sequenced sample was peripheral blood, obtained 28 days after the second AZD1222 dose. The receptors stem from an adult who received the AZD1222 COVID-19 vaccine. The CDR3 runs from the conserved cysteine through the conserved F or W. A D gene is named only where the DNA matches it firmly. Clone sizes are given selectively: once, few, many, or a class where the clone is expanded.

>NA|few|TRBV28|TRBJ1-2
CASFTNYGYTF
TGTGCCAGCTTTACTAACTATGGCTACACCTTC
>NA|NA|TRBV19|TRBJ2-4
CASSSGWGNIQYF
TGTGCCAGTAGCTCAGGGTGGGGAAACATTCAGTACTTC
>TRBD1|NA|TRBV9|TRBJ2-5
CASSVGQGQETQYF
TGTGCCAGCAGCGTTGGACAGGGCCAAGAGACCCAGTACTTC
>TRBD2|NA|TRBV7-6|TRBJ2-1
CASSLGGGRALDEQFF
TGTGCCAGCAGCTTGGGTGGCGGGAGGGCCCTAGATGAGCAGTTCTTC
>TRBD2|NA|TRBV5-4|TRBJ2-1
CASSAAAGGPYNEQFF
TGTGCCAGCAGCGCCGCGGCGGGAGGGCCCTACAATGAGCAGTTCTTC
>TRBD1|NA|TRBV29-1|TRBJ1-2
CSGITGDRGYTF
TGCAGCGGAATAACAGGGGATCGCGGCTACACCTTC
>NA|NA|TRBV5-6|TRBJ1-5
CASSNLGQPQHF
TGTGCCAGCAGCAACTTAGGTCAGCCCCAGCATTTT
>NA|NA|TRBV28|TRBJ1-6
CASSSLTGSGPYNSPLHF
TGTGCCAGCAGTTCCCTGACCGGCAGTGGCCCCTATAATTCACCCCTCCACTTT
>TRBD1|NA|TRBV27|TRBJ1-1
CASRPQGMNTEAFF
TGTGCCAGCAGGCCACAGGGGATGAACACTGAAGCTTTCTTT
>NA|NA|TRBV11-2|TRBJ2-5
CASSFRQSQETQYF
TGTGCCAGCAGCTTCCGACAGAGCCAAGAGACCCAGTACTTC
>NA|NA|TRBV6-4|TRBJ2-1
CASSDRSGGEQFF
TGTGCCAGCAGTGACAGGTCTGGGGGTGAGCAGTTCTTC
>TRBD1|NA|TRBV5-1|TRBJ1-6
CASSLVGQGSNSPLHF
TGCGCCAGCAGCTTGGTCGGACAGGGTTCTAATTCACCCCTCCACTTT
>NA|NA|TRBV5-1|TRBJ2-1
CATKSGTGGGEQFF
TGCGCCACCAAATCGGGGACTGGGGGTGGTGAGCAGTTCTTC
>TRBD1|NA|TRBV28|TRBJ2-7
CASSEGDSAWEQYF
TGTGCCAGCAGCGAAGGGGACAGTGCCTGGGAGCAGTACTTC
>NA|NA|TRBV15|TRBJ2-7
CATRARTDSYEQYF
TGTGCCACCCGGGCCCGTACCGACTCCTACGAGCAGTACTTC
>NA|NA|TRBV19|TRBJ2-1
CASSIDPGGQRFF
TGTGCCAGTAGTATAGATCCCGGCGGTCAAAGGTTCTTC
>NA|NA|TRBV7-9|TRBJ2-1
CASSLGERQQFF
TGTGCCAGCAGCTTAGGCGAGAGGCAGCAGTTCTTC
>NA|NA|TRBV7-2|TRBJ1-4
CASRSGRVTNEKLFF
TGTGCCAGCAGATCCGGACGGGTCACTAATGAAAAACTGTTTTTT
>NA|NA|TRBV28|TRBJ1-5
CASSSQGYRQPQHF
TGTGCCAGCAGTTCCCAGGGCTATAGGCAGCCCCAGCATTTT
>TRBD1|NA|TRBV19|TRBJ1-1
CASSIPGQGSMNTEAFF
TGTGCCAGTAGTATCCCGGGACAGGGGTCCATGAACACTGAAGCTTTCTTT
>TRBD1|NA|TRBV6-5|TRBJ2-1
CASSYYQGASEQFF
TGTGCCAGCAGTTATTATCAGGGGGCAAGTGAGCAGTTCTTC
>NA|once|TRBV19|TRBJ1-5
CASSILTATTYSNQPQHF
TGTGCCAGTAGTATATTGACCGCAACGACCTATAGCAATCAGCCCCAGCATTTT
>TRBD1|NA|TRBV28|TRBJ2-2
CATSGQGATGELFF
TGTGCCACCTCGGGACAGGGAGCCACCGGGGAGCTGTTTTTT
>NA|NA|TRBV4-3|TRBJ2-1
CASSQEYDNEQFF
TGCGCCAGCAGCCAAGAATACGACAATGAGCAGTTCTTC